The 27 T cell receptor beta chains reported below all come from one sample, sequenced in a study of control samples from healthy donors and cancer patients. The assay was immunoSEQ multiplex PCR, and TCRdb's table has in-frame clones only and misses some. This table has around 82,000 clones, 89% appearing once. The sample comprised blood. These receptors all come from a man aged 45-65 years in good health.

The rearrangement links TRBV25-1 to TRBJ2-5, with D uncertain. V was cut by 3 bases and J by 2 bases, with 13 bases left in between. The CDR3 spans 15 residues. Germline CDR1 reads MGHDK; CDR2 reads SYGVNS. The CDR3 sequence: CASSDEFGSQETQYF. DNA of the CDR3: TGTGCCAGCAGTGACGAATTCGGGTCTCAAGAGACCCAGTACTTC. The whole variable domain, remainder taken from reference TRBV25-1 and TRBJ2-5, is EADIYQTPRYLVIGTGKKITLECSQTMGHDKMYWYQQDPGMELHLIHYSYGVNSTEKGDLSSESTVSRIRTEHFPLTLESARPSHTSQYLCASSDEFGSQETQYFGPGTRLLVL.

The chain is built from TRBV4-3 and TRBJ2-7; maybe TRBD2 (5 bases). The CDR3 extends over 14 amino acids. V lost 1 base and J lost 5, with 12 bases in between. Germline values: CDR1 LGHNA, CDR2 YSLEER. As DNA, the CDR3 is TGCGCCAGCAGCCAAGTTTTAGGGAGCCACGAGCAGTACTTC. The encoded protein is CASSQVLGSHEQYF.

This clone has more than one count but fewer than ten. The V gene is TRBV5-5, the J gene TRBJ1-1; TRBD1 might be the D (6 bases). CDR1 is SGHKS, CDR2 YYEKEE, per germline (reference sequence). The CDR3 totals 16 residues. Trimming left V 4 bases short and J 0 bases short, with 16 bases between. CDR3 sequence reads: CASSLGGGRLNTEAFF. The CDR3 bases are TGTGCCAGCAGCCTGGGGGGCGGAAGGCTGAACACTGAAGCTTTCTTT.

This chain uses TRBV30 with TRBJ1-2; possibly TRBD1 for D (6 bases). V lost 2 bases and J lost 2, with 15 bases in between. The CDR3 is 15 amino acids. The V gene's germline CDR1 is GTSNPN and CDR2 SVGIG (reference sequence). The CDR3 loop is CAWSRGRQANYGYTF. CDR3 DNA: TGTGCCTGGAGTAGGGGCAGACAGGCGAACTATGGCTACACCTTC.

The genes are TRBV3-1 (or the pseudogene TRBV3-2) and TRBJ2-7; D gene uncertain. V lost 3 bases and J lost 0, with 9 bases in between. The germline V gene has CDR1 LGHDT and CDR2 YNNKEL (reference sequence). The CDR3 spans 14 residues. Here the CDR3 DNA reads TGTGCCAGCAGCCAGAGACGGAGCTCCTACGAGCAGTACTTC. Translated, it gives CASSQRRSSYEQYF.

J is TRBJ2-1 and V is TRBV7-2; 11 nucleotides align to TRBD2. J lost 7 bases, V lost 6 bases, and 14 bases had no gene match. This CDR3 has 17 amino acids. In germline, CDR1 is SGHTA, CDR2 FQGNSA. The CDR3 nucleotides are TGTGCCAGCAGAATTAGCGGGGGGGCCGCTGTGGGGAATGAGCAGTTCTTC. This sequence encodes CASRISGGAAVGNEQFF.

The chain is built from TRBV27 and TRBJ1-1; D unclear. The V and J ends lost 5 bases and 4 bases respectively, with 17 bases between them. CDR3 length: 15 amino acids. Per the germline V gene, CDR1 is MNHEY and CDR2 is SMNVEV (reference sequence). The CDR3 DNA follows: TGTGCCAGCAGTCCACCGCCCGCGGGCGCCACTGAAGCTTTCTTT. It codes for CASSPPPAGATEAFF.

The V and J genes are TRBV24-1 and TRBJ1-2, with D perhaps TRBD1 (5 bases). Trimming cost V 5 bases and J 1 base, with 13 bases left between them. The CDR3 loop spans 15 amino acids. Germline V CDR1 and CDR2: KGHDR, SFDVKD. CDR3 amino acids: CATSGPGRGNYGYTF. DNA of the CDR3: TGTGCCACCAGTGGACCGGGACGGGGTAACTATGGCTACACCTTC.

This chain connects TRBV5-1 to TRBJ2-2; tentative D call: TRBD1 (6 bases). Trimming removed 5 bases at V and 3 bases at J, with 11 bases between. Germline V gene sequence: CDR1 SGHRS, CDR2 YFSETQ. The length of the CDR3 is 14 residues. The CDR3 DNA reads TGCGCCAGCAGGCAGGGGAGTCACACCGGGGAGCTGTTTTTT. This translates into CASRQGSHTGELFF.

The CDR3: CASSLNRDTRTDTQYF. The DNA of the CDR3 is TGTGCCAGCAGCTTAAACCGGGACACCCGCACAGATACGCAGTATTTT. The chain couples TRBV7-8 to TRBJ2-3; weak D call: TRBD1 (6 bases). The V end was cut by 2 bases, the J end by 1 base, with 13 bases between. CDR1 and CDR2 (germline): SGHVS, FQNEAQ. The CDR3 has 16 amino acids.

The CDR3 region is CASSLRAGAGELFF. In DNA, the CDR3 is TGTGCCAGCAGCTTAAGGGCGGGCGCCGGGGAGCTGTTTTTT. The chain combines TRBV13 with TRBJ2-2, with D tentatively TRBD2 (5 bases). The V end lost 2 bases, the J end lost 6 bases, and 10 bases lay between the germline ends. The CDR3 contains 14 residues. The V gene's germline CDR1 is PRHDT and CDR2 FYEKMQ (reference sequence).

This chain joins TRBV5-1 and TRBJ2-7, with D perhaps assigned TRBD1 or TRBD2 (6 bases each). The CDR3 consists of 15 residues. The germline V and J ends were trimmed by 4 bases and 3 bases, with 17 bases remaining between them. Germline CDR1 reads SGHRS; CDR2 reads YFSETQ. The CDR3 DNA follows: TGCGCCAGCAGCGTCGTGGGGGGCGCCGACTACGAGCAGTACTTC. Protein sequence: CASSVVGGADYEQYF.

The chain couples TRBV6-5 to TRBJ1-1, with D perhaps TRBD1 (5 bases). This CDR3 spans 13 amino acids. Germline V gives CDR1 MNHEY, CDR2 SVGAGI. The V and J ends lost 6 bases and 4 bases respectively, with 12 bases between them. The CDR3 DNA is TGTGCCAGCAGACCCGACAGATTCACTGAAGCTTTCTTT. Amino acids: CASRPDRFTEAFF.

This CDR3 reads CASSFGQSGETQYF. The CDR3 nucleotides are TGTGCCAGCAGCTTTGGACAGTCAGGAGAGACCCAGTACTTC. This chain uses TRBV3-1 (or the pseudogene TRBV3-2) with TRBJ2-5; D is possibly TRBD1 (6 bases). In germline, CDR1 is LGHDT, CDR2 YNNKEL (reference sequence). Trimming removed 5 bases at V and 4 bases at J, with 14 bases between. The CDR3 is 14 amino acids.

This clone has a single count. The V gene is TRBV30, the J gene TRBJ1-3; D is unclear. CDR3 size: 13 residues. Per germline, CDR1 GTSNPN and CDR2 SVGIG (reference sequence). Trimming removed 4 bases at V and 1 base at J, with 8 bases between. The CDR3 region is CAWMSGSGNTIYF. The CDR3 nucleotides read TGTGCCTGGATGTCAGGTTCTGGAAACACCATATATTTT. The full variable domain, completed using reference TRBV30 and TRBJ1-3, is SQTIHQWPATLVQPVGSPLSLECTVEGTSNPNLYWYRQAAGRGLQLLFYSVGIGQISSEVPQNLSASRPQDRQFILSSKKLLLSDSGFYLCAWMSGSGNTIYFGEGSWLTVV.

The chain recombines TRBV19 with TRBJ2-7, with D perhaps TRBD1 or TRBD2 (5 bases each). Germline loops: CDR1 LNHDA, CDR2 SQIVND (reference sequence). CDR3 length: 16 residues. Trimming shortened V by 6 bases and J by 2 bases, and 20 bases separated the two germline ends. The CDR3 is CASSLPGTQNPYEQYF. CDR3 DNA: TGTGCCAGTAGCTTGCCGGGGACCCAAAATCCCTACGAGCAGTACTTC.

V and J are TRBV7-2 and TRBJ2-5; D call uncertain. V was clipped by 2 bases and J by 5 bases, with 15 bases between them. Per the germline V gene, CDR1 is SGHTA and CDR2 is FQGNSA. The CDR3 totals 15 residues. CDR3 in amino acids: CASSLQAIYPETQYF. DNA for the CDR3: TGTGCCAGCAGCTTACAGGCGATATACCCCGAGACCCAGTACTTC.

The rearrangement joins TRBV13 to TRBJ2-3; no clear D gene. Trimming took 1 base from V and 4 from J, leaving 24 bases between them. The CDR3 runs 19 residues. Germline CDR1 is PRHDT and CDR2 is FYEKMQ (reference sequence). CDR3 loop: CASSLAVLGLDVRADTQYF. In nucleotides, the CDR3 is TGTGCCAGCAGCTTAGCTGTCTTGGGGTTGGATGTAAGGGCAGATACGCAGTATTTT.

V usage is TRBV27 and J usage is TRBJ1-5, with TRBD1 matching 7 bases. This CDR3 region has 16 residues. CDR1 is MNHEY and CDR2 is SMNVEV in the germline V gene (reference sequence). Trimming removed 6 bases from V and 2 bases from J; junction bases left unmatched: 10. CDR3 amino acids: CASSRNTGTGNQPQHF. The DNA of the CDR3 is TGTGCCAGCAGCAGAAATACCGGGACAGGCAATCAGCCCCAGCATTTT.

This CDR3 reads CASRDGGRGSGYTF. CDR3 DNA sequence: TGTGCCAGCAGGGACGGGGGGAGAGGTAGTGGCTACACCTTC. The J gene is TRBJ1-2, the V gene TRBV6-4; D possibly corresponds to TRBD1 (5 bases). This CDR3 contains 14 residues. Germline V gene data show CDR1 as MRHNA and CDR2 as SNTAGT. Deletions cut 6 bases from V and 7 bases from J, with 18 bases between.

The J gene is TRBJ1-2, the V gene TRBV23-1, with D possibly being TRBD1 (5 bases). TRBV23-1 is treated as an ORF (open reading frame) with a function not yet certain. Trimming pared 0 bases from V and 3 bases from J, leaving 8 bases between. The CDR3 is 14 amino acids. CDR3 DNA sequence: TGCGCCAGCAGTCAATCGGGGCAGTACTATGGCTACACCTTC. This codes for CASSQSGQYYGYTF.

The V and J genes are TRBV6-5 and TRBJ1-2; 9 nucleotides line up with TRBD1. In germline, CDR1 is MNHEY, CDR2 SVGAGI. CDR3 length equals 15 residues. V was clipped by 6 bases and J by 4 bases; unmatched bases: 9. The CDR3 is CASRPLPTGGYGYTF. The CDR3, as DNA: TGTGCCAGCAGACCCCTCCCGACAGGGGGCTATGGCTACACCTTC.

The J gene is TRBJ2-3, the V gene TRBV5-1; TRBD2 aligns across 9 bases. The V segment lost 4 bases and the J segment 0 bases; nucleotides outside the gene matches: 6. Germline CDR1 reads SGHRS; CDR2 reads YFSETQ. The CDR3 covers 16 residues. The CDR3 DNA is TGCGCCAGCAGCCCGCGGGGGACTAGCAGCACAGATACGCAGTATTTT. The encoded protein is CASSPRGTSSTDTQYF.

The V and J genes are TRBV11-2 and TRBJ1-1; D is ambiguous. This CDR3 has 13 residues. The V gene's germline CDR1 is SGHAT and CDR2 FQNNGV. V was pared by 5 bases and J by 8 bases, with 15 bases between. CDR3 nucleotides: TGTGCCAGCAGCCGTGAAGTAGTCAGGGAAGCTTTCTTT. Translated: CASSREVVREAFF.

V gene TRBV6-6 combines with J gene TRBJ1-2, with 7 bases matching TRBD1. Trimming removed 5 bases from V and 5 bases from J; junction bases left unmatched: 14. This CDR3 contains 16 residues. Looked up from germline, CDR1 is MNHNY and CDR2 is SVGAGI (reference sequence). The CDR3 DNA reads TGTGCCAGCAGTCCCTATACAGGGGCCACCTTTTATGGCTACACCTTC. Its translation: CASSPYTGATFYGYTF.

The J gene is TRBJ2-7, the V gene TRBV6-5; 7 bases match TRBD2. CDR1 and CDR2 from the germline V gene are MNHEY and SVGAGI. Losses at the gene ends were 4 bases for V and 3 bases for J; bases not matched to a gene: 6. The CDR3 spans 14 residues. Here the CDR3 DNA reads TGTGCCAGCAGTTTCTCGGGACTAAACTACGAGCAGTACTTC. Translating gives CASSFSGLNYEQYF.

The V gene is TRBV6-5, the J gene TRBJ1-4; 9 bases are a match to TRBD1. The CDR3 length is 16 residues. The germline V gene has CDR1 MNHEY and CDR2 SVGAGI. The J segment lost 8 bases and the V segment lost 6 bases, leaving 13 bases of the junction unmatched. CDR3 protein: CASSYQTGTGKEKLFF. CDR3 coding DNA: TGTGCCAGCAGCTACCAAACCGGGACAGGGAAGGAAAAACTGTTTTTT.